Sequencing of this TCR beta chain was carried out in a study of blood T cell repertoires in COVID-19. The germline gives CDR1 SEHNR, CDR2 FQNEAQ (reference sequence). The CDR3 extends over 14 amino acids. V was pared by 0 bases and J by 5 bases, with 10 bases between. Sequencing was performed with immunoSEQ multiplex PCR; in TCRdb, only in-frame clones are kept and a portion is missing. The sample yields around 30,000 clones, almost 90% seen once. This chain connects TRBV7-9 to TRBJ1-1; no reliable D call. The specimen was peripheral blood. The receptor's source is a man between 60 and 70 years old with active COVID-19. Here the CDR3 reads CASSLAESGTEAFF. In DNA form, the CDR3 reads TGTGCCAGCAGCTTAGCGGAATCGGGGACTGAAGCTTTCTTT.